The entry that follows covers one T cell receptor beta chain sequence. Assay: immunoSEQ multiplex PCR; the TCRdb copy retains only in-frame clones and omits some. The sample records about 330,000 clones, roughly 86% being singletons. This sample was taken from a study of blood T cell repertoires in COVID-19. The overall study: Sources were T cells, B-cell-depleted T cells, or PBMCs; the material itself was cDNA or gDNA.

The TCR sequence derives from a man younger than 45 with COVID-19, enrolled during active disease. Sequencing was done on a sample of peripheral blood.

The CDR3 DNA reads TGTGCCAGCAGCCAAGCGACTAGCGGAACCTACAATGAGCAGTTCTTC. This encodes CASSQATSGTYNEQFF. The chain joins TRBV4-2 to TRBJ2-1; 9 nucleotides align to TRBD2. Germline CDR1 and CDR2: LGHNA and YNFKEQ. The CDR3 covers 16 residues. Losses at the gene ends were 1 base for V and 2 bases for J; bases not matched to a gene: 3.